The source of this TCR beta chain is a study of CXCR3-negative and CXCR3-positive naive CD8 T cells. Carrying UMI labels, the TRB cDNA libraries were prepared through 5' RACE. TCRdb re-analyzed the 5' RACE reads; it lists each CDR3 protein once, without DNA. The sample has more than 65,000 distinct CDR3 sequences. Those CD8+ T cells considered naive were CD45RO-CCR7+CD27+CD95-. The sample consisted of naive CXCR3- CD8+ T cells from blood. Subset denoted: CD45RO-CCR7+CD27+CD95- naive CD8+ T cells lacking CXCR3 (TNR3-). The receptor was isolated from a human donor in good health. Some clones in this sample may be carry-over from other donors' samples.

CDR3 sequence: CSASCGPRVTDTQYF. V usage is TRBV20-1 and J usage is TRBJ2-3; the D call from TCRdb, TRBD2, cannot be confirmed without DNA. Per the germline V gene, CDR1 is DFQATT and CDR2 is SNEGSKA (reference sequence). The CDR3 covers 15 residues.